These 32 T cell receptor beta chains came from one sample sequenced in a study of identical twins. TCRdb ran MiXCR on the 5' RACE reads and lists one entry per CDR3 protein. The repertoire holds fewer than 800,000 distinct CDR3 sequences, with less than 9% as singletons. The same data also contributed to another study, on yellow fever vaccine responses in identical twins.

Sequenced material: PBMCs. The receptors were gathered from a woman in her late teens or twenties in good health.

This clonotype was seen a handful of times. The CDR3 spells CSASSGGGYEQYV. As DNA, the CDR3 is TGCAGTGCTAGCTCAGGGGGGGGTTACGAGCAGTACGTC. J is TRBJ2-7 and V is TRBV20-1; D is perhaps TRBD1 or TRBD2 (7 bases each). Germline values: CDR1 DFQATT, CDR2 SNEGSKA (reference sequence). This CDR3 has 13 residues. V lost 3 bases, J lost 4 bases, and 13 bases lay in between.

V usage is TRBV7-9 and J usage is TRBJ1-1; weak D call: TRBD1 (6 bases). Germline loops: CDR1 SEHNR, CDR2 FQNEAQ (reference sequence). The CDR3 runs to 17 residues. V lost 2 bases, J lost 4 bases, and 20 bases lay in between. As DNA, the CDR3 is TGTGCCAGCAGCTTATTTGGGGGCCTGGGGTCGGCCACTGAAGCTTTCTTT. Its protein is CASSLFGGLGSATEAFF.

This clonotype was observed at least ten times. The genes are TRBV6-6 and TRBJ2-5; D might be TRBD1 (6 bases). Trimming stripped 5 bases from V and 5 bases from J, with 12 bases between. CDR3 length equals 13 residues. Germline V gene lookup returns CDR1 MNHNY and CDR2 SVGAGI (reference sequence). The CDR3 region has the DNA TGTGCCAGCAGTCGAACTAGGGGGGAGACCCAGTACTTC. It yields the protein CASSRTRGETQYF.

This clonotype was recorded at least ten times. The chain employs TRBV5-6 and TRBJ1-5; 8 bases map to TRBD1. Trimming took 4 bases from V and 4 from J; bases not matched to a gene: 1. CDR1 is SGHDT, CDR2 YYEEEE, per germline. This CDR3 has 13 amino acids. CDR3 amino acids: CASSRQGNQPQHF. CDR3 bases: TGTGCCAGCAGCCGACAGGGGAATCAGCCCCAGCATTTT.

This clonotype occurred a few times. This rearrangement joins TRBV12-3 or TRBV12-4 to TRBJ2-7; D possibly uses TRBD1 or TRBD2 (5 bases each). Trimming pared 4 bases from V and 8 bases from J, leaving 9 bases between. The CDR3 totals 11 residues. CDR3 sequence (DNA): TGTGCCAGCAGTTCCCGGGACCAGCAGTACTTC. Amino acid sequence: CASSSRDQQYF.

In its sample, this clonotype was seen many times. This rearrangement joins TRBV29-1 to TRBJ2-7; TRBD2 matches 12 bases. Per germline, CDR1 SQVTM and CDR2 ANQGSEA. The junction had 6 bases not matched to a gene; V was cut back by 5 bases and J by 4 bases. This CDR3 is built from 14 residues. In DNA form, the CDR3 reads TGCAGCGTTTTTATGACTAGCGGGGGTTACGAGCAGTACTTC. Protein product: CSVFMTSGGYEQYF.

This clonotype was picked up many times. The CDR3 spells CASSWGHTYEQYF. CDR3 DNA sequence: TGTGCCAGCAGCTGGGGACATACCTACGAGCAGTACTTC. V usage is TRBV5-5 and J usage is TRBJ2-7, with D maybe TRBD1 (6 bases). CDR1 is SGHKS, CDR2 YYEKEE, per germline (reference sequence). The V end lost 3 bases, the J end lost 2 bases, and 9 bases lay between the germline ends. CDR3 length: 13 residues. Complete variable domain (other parts from reference TRBV5-5 and TRBJ2-7): DAGVTQSPTHLIKTRGQQVTLRCSPISGHKSVSWYQQVLGQGPQFIFQYYEKEERGRGNFPDRFSARQFPNYSSELNVNALLLGDSALYLCASSWGHTYEQYFGPGTRLTVT.

This clonotype was counted only a few times. This rearrangement joins TRBV20-1 to TRBJ1-1, with TRBD1 as a possible D gene (5 bases). Germline assignment: CDR1 DFQATT and CDR2 SNEGSKA (reference sequence). V shed 0 bases and J shed 7 bases, with 18 bases lying between them. The CDR3 runs to 15 residues. The CDR3 bases are TGCAGTGCTAGAGATCTAGGGGCAGCCCTCGGTGAAGCTTTCTTT. Translation: CSARDLGAALGEAFF.

The table lists this clonotype with a count of one. A much larger clone sits a single nucleotide away, making a read error possible. The chain combines TRBV28 with TRBJ2-7, with 7 bases matching TRBD1. The germline CDR1 and CDR2 sequences are MDHEN and SYDVKM. This CDR3 spans 14 amino acids. Trimming removed 2 bases from V and 7 bases from J; junction bases left unmatched: 8. The CDR3 DNA is TGTGCCAGCAGTTTAAAAGACAGGGCTAGGGAGCAGTACGTC. This encodes CASSLKDRAREQYV.

The genes are TRBV2 and TRBJ2-5; no clear D. The V end was cut by 5 bases, the J end by 0 bases, with 13 bases between. This CDR3 region has 15 residues. In germline, CDR1 is SNHLY, CDR2 FYNNEI. CDR3 sequence (DNA): TGTGCCAGCAGTTACACCCACACCCACCAAGAGACCCAGTACTTC. Protein sequence: CASSYTHTHQETQYF.

CDR3 bases: TGTGCCAGCGGGGGGAGCTCCTACGAGCAGTACTTC. This encodes CASGGSSYEQYF. V gene TRBV6-6 combines with J gene TRBJ2-7; a possible D gene is TRBD2 (6 bases). Looked up from germline, CDR1 is MNHNY and CDR2 is SVGAGI (reference sequence). The CDR3 sequence is 12 residues long. V was trimmed by 8 bases and J by 0 bases, leaving 8 bases between them.

This clonotype was counted many times. The rearrangement uses TRBV20-1 and TRBJ2-7; no clear D. This CDR3 comprises 11 residues. The V and J ends lost 5 bases and 5 bases respectively, with 10 bases between them. From germline, CDR1 is DFQATT and CDR2 SNEGSKA (reference sequence). The CDR3 reads CSAHVIDEQYF. The CDR3 DNA reads as TGCAGTGCTCACGTGATCGACGAGCAGTACTTC.

This clonotype was counted only a few times. The V call is TRBV2, the J call TRBJ2-7; either TRBD1 or TRBD2 may supply D (5 bases each). In germline, CDR1 is SNHLY, CDR2 FYNNEI. There are 12 residues in the CDR3. V was clipped by 7 bases and J by 3 bases, with 10 bases between them. The CDR3 region has the DNA TGTGCCAGCAACCGGGGCAACTACGAGCAGTACTTC. This encodes CASNRGNYEQYF.

This clonotype was seen many times. The chain has TRBV18 and TRBJ2-5; D uncertain. V was cut by 1 base and J by 1 base, with 4 bases left in between. Germline V lookup: CDR1 KGHSH, CDR2 LQKENI. This CDR3 is built from 13 residues. This chain's CDR3 is CASSPQFQETQYF. The CDR3 DNA sequence: TGTGCCAGCTCACCACAGTTCCAAGAGACCCAGTACTTC.

The chain links TRBV28 to TRBJ1-3; D is perhaps TRBD1 (6 bases). CDR1 and CDR2 (germline): MDHEN, SYDVKM. Deletions cut 4 bases from V and 8 bases from J, with 12 bases between. CDR3 size: 13 residues. The CDR3 DNA is TGTGCCAGCAGTTCTGGGGGCCCGGACACCATATATTTT. This sequence encodes CASSSGGPDTIYF.

The CDR3 here is CASSLADGQPYYEQYF. In DNA form, the CDR3 reads TGTGCCAGCAGCTTAGCAGACGGACAGCCTTACTACGAGCAGTACTTC. This rearrangement joins TRBV7-6 to TRBJ2-7; D is possibly TRBD1 (6 bases). Germline lookup yields CDR1 SGHVS and CDR2 FNYEAQ. This CDR3 contains 16 residues. Deletions cut 0 bases from V and 3 bases from J, with 15 bases between. The whole variable domain, filled in from reference TRBV7-6 and TRBJ2-7, reads GAGVSQSPRYKVTKRGQDVALRCDPISGHVSLYWYRQALGQGPEFLTYFNYEAQQDKSGLPNDRFSAERPEGSISTLTIQRTEQRDSAMYRCASSLADGQPYYEQYFGPGTRLTVT.

The V call is TRBV20-1, the J call TRBJ2-7, with 10 bases aligning to TRBD2. Trimming at V came to 1 base and at J to 4 bases, leaving 10 bases not matched to a gene. From germline, CDR1 is DFQATT and CDR2 SNEGSKA (reference sequence). The CDR3 runs 16 residues. The CDR3: CSARGIGTSDIYEQYF. CDR3 DNA sequence: TGCAGTGCTAGAGGCATCGGGACTAGCGACATTTACGAGCAGTACTTC.

This clonotype has a handful of counts. This rearrangement joins TRBV28 to TRBJ2-6; TRBD1 matches 7 bases. The CDR3 contains 19 residues. The V segment lost 2 bases and the J segment 0 bases; nucleotides outside the gene matches: 10. Germline V CDR1 and CDR2: MDHEN, SYDVKM. The CDR3 region is CASSLGKTGPTSGANVLTF. CDR3 sequence (DNA): TGTGCCAGCAGTTTAGGGAAGACAGGGCCCACCTCTGGGGCCAACGTCCTGACTTTC.

The genes are TRBV12-3 or TRBV12-4 and TRBJ1-2; D not certain. The CDR3 is 12 residues long. Deletions cut 4 bases from V and 7 bases from J, with 10 bases between. The CDR3 spells CASSSRPGGYTF. The CDR3 DNA follows: TGTGCCAGCAGTTCCCGACCGGGTGGCTACACCTTC.

This clonotype was found many times. The gene calls are TRBV21-1 and TRBJ1-6. TRBV21-1 is reported as a pseudogene. The CDR3 has 16 amino acids. The CDR3 DNA is TGTGCCAGCAGCAAAGCCAGCAGCTCCTATAATTCACCCCTCCACTTT. Translated: CASSKASSSYNSPLHF.

The chain recombines TRBV6-5 with TRBJ2-5; TRBD1 aligns across 7 bases. The V gene's germline CDR1 is MNHEY and CDR2 SVGAGI. This CDR3 region has 16 residues. The junction had 11 bases not matched to a gene; V was cut back by 2 bases and J by 5 bases. CDR3 region: CASSYRGQFGAETQYF. The CDR3 nucleotides are TGTGCCAGCAGTTACCGGGGACAGTTTGGAGCGGAGACCCAGTACTTC.

Only a few counts were recorded for this clonotype. This sequence joins TRBV7-9 and TRBJ2-1; 7 bases map to TRBD2. V lost 5 bases to trimming and J lost 4 bases; unmatched junction nucleotides: 8. The CDR3 consists of 15 residues. Germline V lookup: CDR1 SEHNR, CDR2 FQNEAQ (reference sequence). CDR3 region: CASSRGPGGYNEQFF. As DNA, the CDR3 is TGTGCCAGCAGCAGGGGCCCGGGGGGATACAATGAGCAGTTCTTC.

This chain joins TRBV12-3 or TRBV12-4 and TRBJ2-5; the match to TRBD2 covers 11 bases. The CDR3 is 17 residues long. V trimming: 1 base; J trimming: 7 bases; junction bases outside the gene matches: 11. The CDR3 sequence: CASSLVGTSGRTGTQYF. The CDR3 coding sequence is TGTGCCAGCAGTTTAGTCGGGACTAGCGGACGGACGGGGACCCAGTACTTC.

This clonotype showed up many times. The V and J genes are TRBV7-9 and TRBJ2-1; 14 bases map to TRBD2. V trimming: 5 bases; J trimming: 8 bases; junction bases outside the gene matches: 8. CDR3 length equals 16 residues. Germline V gene sequence: CDR1 SEHNR, CDR2 FQNEAQ (reference sequence). The CDR3 here is CASSPQGLAGAYEQFF. CDR3 sequence (DNA): TGTGCCAGCAGCCCACAGGGACTAGCGGGGGCATATGAGCAGTTCTTC.

This clonotype occurred a few times. The CDR3 nucleotides are TGCGCCAGCAGCTTGGATACAGGTCACTACTATGGCTACACCTTC. Its translation: CASSLDTGHYYGYTF. J is TRBJ1-2 and V is TRBV5-1, with a possible D match to TRBD1 (5 bases). Germline V gene sequence: CDR1 SGHRS, CDR2 YFSETQ. The CDR3 is 15 amino acids. V dropped 0 bases and J dropped 3 bases, with 12 bases sitting between them.

This clonotype was seen a single time. Relative to the germline gene, one junction end is altered; a read error may explain this. The V gene is TRBV12-3 or TRBV12-4, the J gene TRBJ2-3; TRBD1 aligns across 7 bases. The CDR3 runs 14 residues. The CDR3 coding sequence is TGTTCCAGCATGACAGGGACCCCCGGAGATACGCAGTATTTT. It is translated as CSSMTGTPGDTQYF.

The gene calls are TRBV7-2 and TRBJ2-7; no definite D call. The length of the CDR3 is 13 residues. Germline CDR1 is SGHTA and CDR2 is FQGNSA. Trimming shortened V by 2 bases and J by 4 bases, and 9 bases separated the two germline ends. CDR3 sequence: CASSLLERYEQYF. CDR3 DNA sequence: TGTGCCAGCAGCTTACTTGAAAGGTACGAGCAGTACTTC.

The V call is TRBV4-2, the J call TRBJ2-2; D remains ambiguous. Trimming cost V 3 bases and J 4 bases, with 12 bases left between them. Germline values: CDR1 LGHNA, CDR2 YNFKEQ. This CDR3 spans 15 amino acids. The CDR3 coding sequence is TGTGCCAGCAGCCATGCGGAGAACCCCACCGGGGAGCTGTTTTTT. This sequence encodes CASSHAENPTGELFF.

The CDR3 nucleotides read TGCGCCAGCAGCCCACAACTCGTCCTACCGGGACTAGCGGGGGGAAACACAGATACGCAGTATTTT. Amino acids: CASSPQLVLPGLAGGNTDTQYF. This chain uses TRBV4-1 with TRBJ2-3, with TRBD2 matching over 15 bases. V trimming: 4 bases; J trimming: 2 bases; junction bases outside the gene matches: 19. Germline assignment: CDR1 MGHRA and CDR2 YSYEKL. The CDR3 is made up of 22 amino acids.

This clonotype was recorded a few times. The chain carries TRBV5-5 and TRBJ2-2; tentative D call: TRBD2 (6 bases). The V gene's germline CDR1 is SGHKS and CDR2 YYEKEE (reference sequence). Trimming shortened V by 0 bases and J by 6 bases, and 12 bases separated the two germline ends. CDR3 length: 15 residues. The CDR3 here is CASSLGGTWAGELFF. The CDR3 DNA follows: TGTGCCAGCAGCTTGGGCGGGACGTGGGCCGGGGAGCTGTTTTTT.

This chain uses TRBV4-1 with TRBJ2-7, with 11 positions matching TRBD1. The germline V gene has CDR1 MGHRA and CDR2 YSYEKL. V lost 1 base to trimming and J lost 4 bases; unmatched junction nucleotides: 3. The CDR3 is made up of 15 amino acids. CDR3 amino acids: CASSQAGQGVYEQYF. CDR3 sequence (DNA): TGCGCCAGCAGCCAAGCGGGACAGGGGGTTTACGAGCAGTACTTC.

V is TRBV5-1 and J is TRBJ2-7, with D possibly TRBD2 on 5 matching bases. Germline CDR1 and CDR2: SGHRS and YFSETQ. V lost 4 bases and J lost 2, with 16 bases in between. This CDR3 region has 15 residues. The CDR3 DNA sequence: TGCGCCAGCAGCAGTCGGGGAGAGGGCCCCTACGAGCAGTACTTC. It translates to CASSSRGEGPYEQYF.